These T cell receptor beta chains were read from a single sample in a study of radiotherapy plus CTLA-4 blockade in lung cancer. This table comes from immunoSEQ multiplex PCR, and its TCRdb copy is limited to in-frame clones, with some not included. The table lists approximately 70,000 clones, roughly three quarters of them singletons, with about 17% in the top ten. The specimen comprised peripheral blood, sampled from a patient treated with radiotherapy plus ipilimumab. The receptors shown here come from a human donor with non-small cell lung cancer whose response to radiotherapy plus ipilimumab could not be evaluated. Some clones in this sample may be carry-over from other donors' samples. Both conserved end residues are part of each CDR3. The D gene is left open where the match is weak. Expanded clones get a size class; other rows say once, few or many, or leave the size out.

V gene: TRBV4-1; clone size: .; J gene: TRBJ1-2; D gene: .; CDR3 protein: CASSQESGLNYGYTF; CDR3 DNA: TGCGCCAGCAGCCAAGAGTCAGGGTTGAACTATGGCTACACCTTC
V gene: TRBV6-5; clone size: .; J gene: TRBJ2-2; D gene: TRBD2; CDR3 protein: CASRVAGGAGELFF; CDR3 DNA: TGTGCCAGCAGGGTGGCGGGGGGGGCCGGGGAGCTGTTTTTT
V gene: TRBV15; clone size: few; J gene: TRBJ1-1; D gene: TRBD1; CDR3 protein: CATSSPDRGGTEAFF; CDR3 DNA: TGTGCCACCAGCAGTCCGGACAGGGGTGGCACTGAAGCTTTCTTT
V gene: TRBV7-9; clone size: .; J gene: TRBJ2-7; D gene: TRBD2; CDR3 protein: CASSLGLAGPYSYEQYF; CDR3 DNA: TGTGCCAGCAGCTTAGGACTAGCGGGGCCCTACTCCTACGAGCAGTACTTC
V gene: TRBV7-9; clone size: .; J gene: TRBJ1-5; D gene: TRBD1; CDR3 protein: CASSRQGGQPQHF; CDR3 DNA: TGTGCCAGCAGCCGCCAGGGGGGCCAGCCCCAGCATTTT
V gene: TRBV11-2; clone size: .; J gene: TRBJ1-1; D gene: .; CDR3 protein: CASRLRTAMNTEAFF; CDR3 DNA: TGTGCCAGCAGACTACGGACAGCGATGAACACTGAAGCTTTCTTT
V gene: TRBV28; clone size: .; J gene: TRBJ1-2; D gene: TRBD1; CDR3 protein: CASSWGQGYGYTF; CDR3 DNA: TGTGCCAGCAGTTGGGGACAGGGCTATGGCTACACCTTC
V gene: TRBV4-2; clone size: .; J gene: TRBJ1-2; D gene: TRBD1; CDR3 protein: CASSQDQYPGQENYGYTF; CDR3 DNA: TGTGCCAGCAGCCAAGACCAATATCCGGGACAGGAGAACTATGGCTACACCTTC
V gene: TRBV5-1; clone size: .; J gene: TRBJ2-7; D gene: .; CDR3 protein: CASRLQVDSYEQYF; CDR3 DNA: TGCGCCAGCAGGTTACAGGTTGACTCCTACGAGCAGTACTTC
V gene: TRBV5-1; clone size: .; J gene: TRBJ2-6; D gene: TRBD1; CDR3 protein: CASSLAGTGYSGANVLTF; CDR3 DNA: TGCGCCAGCAGCTTGGCCGGGACAGGATACTCTGGGGCCAACGTCCTGACTTTC
V gene: TRBV4-3; clone size: .; J gene: TRBJ2-7; D gene: .; CDR3 protein: CASSQAARDYEQYF; CDR3 DNA: TGCGCCAGCAGCCAAGCGGCCAGGGACTACGAGCAGTACTTC
V gene: TRBV5-1; clone size: .; J gene: TRBJ1-2; D gene: .; CDR3 protein: CASSLGQGGGNGYTF; CDR3 DNA: TGCGCCAGCAGCTTGGGGCAGGGCGGGGGTAATGGCTACACCTTC
V gene: TRBV18; clone size: .; J gene: TRBJ1-2; D gene: .; CDR3 protein: CASSPPRTGVAGGYTF; CDR3 DNA: TGTGCCAGCTCACCACCTCGTACAGGTGTCGCTGGGGGCTACACCTTC
V gene: TRBV11-2; clone size: .; J gene: TRBJ1-4; D gene: TRBD1; CDR3 protein: CASSLFRQGGEKLFF; CDR3 DNA: TGTGCCAGCAGCTTATTTCGACAGGGTGGGGAAAAACTGTTTTTT
V gene: TRBV6-1; clone size: .; J gene: TRBJ2-3; D gene: TRBD2; CDR3 protein: CASSVAAGDGLPDTQYF; CDR3 DNA: TGTGCCAGCAGTGTAGCGGCGGGGGACGGATTACCAGATACGCAGTATTTT
V gene: TRBV11-3; clone size: .; J gene: TRBJ2-5; D gene: TRBD1; CDR3 protein: CASSREQGTQETQYF; CDR3 DNA: TGTGCCAGCAGCCGCGAACAGGGGACACAAGAGACCCAGTACTTC
V gene: TRBV4-2; clone size: .; J gene: TRBJ2-2; D gene: TRBD2; CDR3 protein: CASSHRLAGANTGELFF; CDR3 DNA: TGTGCCAGCAGCCACAGACTAGCGGGGGCGAACACCGGGGAGCTGTTTTTT
V gene: TRBV7-9; clone size: few; J gene: TRBJ1-1; D gene: .; CDR3 protein: CASKQSTEAFF; CDR3 DNA: TGTGCCAGCAAACAGAGCACTGAAGCTTTCTTT
V gene: TRBV5-1; clone size: .; J gene: TRBJ2-1; D gene: TRBD2; CDR3 protein: CASSLRSGGDNEQFF; CDR3 DNA: TGCGCCAGCAGCTTGAGAAGCGGGGGGGACAATGAGCAGTTCTTC
V gene: TRBV7-6; clone size: .; J gene: TRBJ2-3; D gene: TRBD2; CDR3 protein: CASSRRLAGGQSTDTQYF; CDR3 DNA: TGTGCCAGCAGCCGCCGACTAGCGGGGGGACAATCCACAGATACGCAGTATTTT
V gene: TRBV4-1; clone size: .; J gene: TRBJ1-1; D gene: TRBD1; CDR3 protein: CASSQADRGQGEAFF; CDR3 DNA: TGCGCCAGCAGCCAAGCCGACAGGGGGCAGGGTGAAGCTTTCTTT
V gene: TRBV4-3; clone size: .; J gene: TRBJ1-1; D gene: .; CDR3 protein: CASSQGTGMNTEAFF; CDR3 DNA: TGCGCCAGCAGCCAAGGCACAGGGATGAACACTGAAGCTTTCTTT
V gene: TRBV7-9; clone size: few; J gene: TRBJ1-5; D gene: .; CDR3 protein: CASSHGPGAQHF; CDR3 DNA: TGTGCCAGCAGCCACGGCCCGGGGGCCCAGCATTTT
V gene: TRBV18; clone size: once; J gene: TRBJ2-1; D gene: .; CDR3 protein: CASSPPALRNEQFF; CDR3 DNA: TGTGCCAGCTCACCACCGGCCTTGAGGAATGAGCAGTTCTTC
V gene: TRBV6-6; clone size: .; J gene: TRBJ2-7; D gene: TRBD2; CDR3 protein: CASSPRTSGYEQYF; CDR3 DNA: TGTGCCAGCAGCCCAAGGACTAGCGGCTACGAGCAGTACTTC
V gene: TRBV10-3; clone size: .; J gene: TRBJ2-4; D gene: TRBD1; CDR3 protein: CAISEGQGGIQYF; CDR3 DNA: TGTGCCATCAGTGAGGGACAGGGTGGCATTCAGTACTTC
V gene: TRBV6-4; clone size: .; J gene: TRBJ1-5; D gene: .; CDR3 protein: CARRRHQPQHF; CDR3 DNA: TGTGCCAGGAGGCGGCATCAGCCCCAGCATTTT
V gene: TRBV4-2; clone size: few; J gene: TRBJ1-6; D gene: TRBD1; CDR3 protein: CASSQEAGGASPLHF; CDR3 DNA: TGTGCCAGCAGCCAAGAAGCAGGGGGCGCCTCACCCCTCCACTTT
V gene: TRBV4-1; clone size: few; J gene: TRBJ2-3; D gene: .; CDR3 protein: CASSKNVQGRGDTQYF; CDR3 DNA: TGCGCCAGCAGCAAAAACGTACAGGGACGGGGAGATACGCAGTATTTT
V gene: TRBV28; clone size: once; J gene: TRBJ1-5; D gene: .; CDR3 protein: CASSLWAGSDNQPQHF; CDR3 DNA: TGTGCCAGCAGTTTATGGGCAGGTTCAGACAATCAGCCCCAGCATTTT
V gene: TRBV6-6; clone size: .; J gene: TRBJ2-7; D gene: .; CDR3 protein: CASSSQGKSYEQYF; CDR3 DNA: TGTGCCAGCAGTTCACAGGGCAAGAGCTACGAGCAGTACTTC
V gene: TRBV2; clone size: .; J gene: TRBJ2-2; D gene: .; CDR3 protein: CASSVTYTGELFF; CDR3 DNA: TGTGCCAGCAGCGTCACATACACCGGGGAGCTGTTTTTT
V gene: TRBV9; clone size: .; J gene: TRBJ2-7; D gene: TRBD2; CDR3 protein: CASTPGLASIEQYF; CDR3 DNA: TGTGCCAGCACCCCGGGACTAGCGTCAATCGAGCAGTACTTC
V gene: TRBV5-5; clone size: .; J gene: TRBJ1-1; D gene: .; CDR3 protein: CASSLWEGGENTEAFF; CDR3 DNA: TGTGCCAGCAGCTTGTGGGAGGGCGGGGAGAACACTGAAGCTTTCTTT
V gene: TRBV5-1; clone size: .; J gene: TRBJ1-5; D gene: TRBD1; CDR3 protein: CASRLGTGDNQPQHF; CDR3 DNA: TGCGCCAGCAGGCTGGGGACAGGGGACAATCAGCCCCAGCATTTT
V gene: TRBV9; clone size: .; J gene: TRBJ1-2; D gene: TRBD1; CDR3 protein: CASSFRGQGDFFSYGYTF; CDR3 DNA: TGTGCCAGCAGCTTCAGAGGGCAGGGGGACTTTTTCTCCTATGGCTACACCTTC
V gene: TRBV4-1; clone size: few; J gene: TRBJ1-2; D gene: .; CDR3 protein: CASSQGRGLNYGYTF; CDR3 DNA: TGCGCCAGCAGCCAAGGGAGGGGCCTTAACTATGGCTACACCTTC
V gene: TRBV6-1; clone size: .; J gene: TRBJ2-5; D gene: .; CDR3 protein: CASSELRGFGETQYF; CDR3 DNA: TGTGCCAGCAGTGAATTAAGGGGGTTCGGGGAGACCCAGTACTTC
V gene: TRBV18; clone size: once; J gene: TRBJ2-1; D gene: .; CDR3 protein: CASSPSSGYNEQFF; CDR3 DNA: TGTGCCAGCTCACCAAGTAGCGGATACAATGAGCAGTTCTTC
V gene: TRBV28; clone size: .; J gene: TRBJ2-7; D gene: .; CDR3 protein: CASSLGASSYEQYF; CDR3 DNA: TGTGCCAGCAGTTTGGGCGCCAGCTCCTACGAGCAGTACTTC
V gene: TRBV6-1; clone size: .; J gene: TRBJ2-7; D gene: .; CDR3 protein: CASSEGPGLTYEQYF; CDR3 DNA: TGTGCCAGCAGTGAAGGCCCGGGACTTACCTACGAGCAGTACTTC
V gene: TRBV28; clone size: few; J gene: TRBJ1-1; D gene: .; CDR3 protein: CASKRVTEAFF; CDR3 DNA: TGTGCCAGCAAACGGGTCACTGAAGCTTTCTTT